This TCR beta chain was sequenced for a study of blood T cells in healthy people across ages (dated by TCRdb to the mid-2010s). The study in broad terms: In model experiments, template switching captured roughly one uniquely barcoded TCR beta cDNA molecule for every two T cells. Four age groups were formed from the donors: young (average approximately 15 years), middle-aged (approximately 40), aged (roughly 58) and long-lived (approximately 78). The study analyzed two additional independent replicas of 1 million unique cDNA reads from the same blood draw for two donors, one aged 18 to 30 and one aged 80 or older. The study measured age-related changes in TCR beta repertoire diversity using deep sequencing normalized with unique cDNA molecular identifiers. To avoid experimental bias, donors of different ages were randomly spread across the sequencing lanes. Study-level results and caveats: Compared with the aged group, the long-lived group had more naive CD4+ T cells, fewer expanded clones and increased TCR diversity, a pattern suggesting age selection. Estimates of total diversity based on one million sequenced T cells were considered lower bounds and underestimates. Since profiling was done on bulk unsorted PBMCs, naive and antigen-experienced compartments could not be conclusively compared. Because donor CMV infection status was unknown, age-related changes in expanded clonotypes were potentially confounded. As age increased, observed TCR beta diversity per million T cells dropped in a roughly linear way, and a significant reduction was already evident by age roughly 36. There was a strong correlation between observed TCR beta diversity and the percentage of naive T cells measured by flow cytometry.

The donors were 40 or so Caucasian individuals from Russia, aged roughly 6 to 90 years, who were systemically healthy. Each donor gave approximately 9.4 milliliters of peripheral blood, drawn into EDTA-treated Vacutainer tubes. Ficoll-Paque density-gradient centrifugation was used to isolate PBMCs, with at least 6.5 million per sample. Total RNA, at least 5 micrograms per sample, was extracted from PBMCs with Trizol reagent. For every donor, flow cytometry on a PBMC aliquot measured the percentage of naive CD45RAhigh/CD27high T cells. CDR1 MNHEY and CDR2 SMNVEV were looked up in the germline V gene (reference sequence). Counted from cysteine to phenylalanine, this CDR3 has 17 amino acids. Only the CDR3 region is kept as DNA, spanning 51 bases read in frame from base 1. The receptor library was made with 5' RACE. The data were produced on an Illumina HiSeq 2500. A second PCR of roughly 7 to 12 cycles was run with a J-beta primer mix and a sample-barcoded 5' primer. A unique molecular identifier was introduced onto each TCR beta cDNA molecule by a template-switch 5' adaptor carrying 12 random nucleotides. Each sample yielded at least 2.5 million CDR3-containing paired-end reads. First-strand cDNA was synthesized from all RNA with the Mint cDNA synthesis kit, primed by a TRBC-specific oligonucleotide. Following uracil-DNA glycosylase treatment, all cDNA underwent a first 18-cycle PCR with the universal primers M1SS and BC2_uni_R. As for the authors' bioinformatics: Each sample was normalized by randomly selecting 1 million high-quality reads, each carrying a distinct molecular identifier. Reads with shared molecular identifiers were discarded instead of being binned into consensus sequences. MiTCR, run with a Q25 quality threshold and the strictest error-elimination algorithm, handled CDR3 identification, clonotype clustering and error correction. A nonparametric unseen species model with Euler transformation was used to estimate lower-bound total TCR beta diversity. TCRdb redid the processing of the public reads, applying fastp at Q25 and MiXCR, and retained in-frame beta chains. Duplicate CDR3 protein sequences are folded into a single record with the most common DNA and genes. The V and J calls and clone size are TCRdb's, not the authors'. This sample holds over a million distinct CDR3 sequences; roughly 40% were observed only once. The ten largest make up around 8% of the sample.

Concerning this clonotype itself: What this receptor recognizes is not known. Base qualities are not provided; no much larger clone lies one nucleotide away.

Rearrangement joined TRBV27 to TRBJ2-5, and 8 junction bases match TRBD2. The J call is in doubt because the DNA end fits TRBJ2-7 better. The source is a woman aged 18-30 years in good health. Sequencing used blood. The CDR3 protein is CASSPEELAADHYEQYF. Here is the DNA: TGTGCCAGCAGTCCCGAAGAACTAGCGGCGGATCACTACGAGCAGTACTTC.